This T cell receptor (beta chain) was observed in a study of cytomegalovirus exposure and HLA in healthy donors. The primer mix had 60 Vbeta and 13 Jbeta primers. Repertoires were generated with immunoSEQ multiplex PCR, while TCRdb's copy carries only in-frame clones and drops some. The top ten clones hold around 2.1% of a sample with 200,000 or so clones, about 80% of them seen once. CDR1 and CDR2 (germline): MRHNA, SNTAGT. Unmatched junction bases numbered 2, after V lost 5 bases and J lost 5 bases. This CDR3 contains 14 residues. In this sample, this clone turned up once. Its antigen is still unknown. Study results and limitations: Across donors, sequencing depth was assumed by presence/absence analyses to be roughly uniform. Published work reported that the classifier diagnosed cytomegalovirus status with high specificity and sensitivity.

The rearrangement uses TRBV6-4 and TRBJ2-1; 11 bases are shared with TRBD2. Sequencing input: PBMCs. The clonotype comes from a young woman in good health and CMV-seropositive. In DNA, the CDR3 is TGTGCCAGCAGTACTAGCGGGGGAAACAATGAGCAGTTCTTC. Translating it yields CASSTSGGNNEQFF.